The 9 T cell receptor beta chains below were found in one sample sequenced in a study of blood T cell repertoires in COVID-19. Sequencing used immunoSEQ multiplex PCR; TCRdb keeps in-frame clones, though not all of them. The data hold around 300,000 clones, with approximately 88% observed a single time. The sample consisted of peripheral blood. The receptors originated from a woman aged 25 to 39 with COVID-19, enrolled during active disease.

This chain connects TRBV11-2 to TRBJ1-1; the D is unclear. CDR3 length: 11 amino acids. V lost 5 bases and J lost 5, with 6 bases in between. CDR1 is SGHAT and CDR2 is FQNNGV in the germline V gene. The CDR3 DNA sequence: TGTGCCAGCAGCCCCGGGACTGAAGCTTTCTTT. It specifies CASSPGTEAFF.

CDR3 nucleotides: TGTGCCAGCAGCGTAGCGAGCAGGGGGTACAATGAGCAGTTCTTC. Its translation is CASSVASRGYNEQFF. The rearrangement joins TRBV9 to TRBJ2-1; 7 bases agree with TRBD1. V dropped 0 bases and J dropped 4; count of bases not matched to a gene: 4. Germline V lookup: CDR1 SGDLS, CDR2 YYNGEE. The CDR3 totals 15 residues.

The chain employs TRBV19 and TRBJ2-1; D may be TRBD2 (6 bases). The V and J ends lost 7 bases and 8 bases respectively, with 18 bases between them. This CDR3 region has 14 residues. Germline CDR1 LNHDA, CDR2 SQIVND (reference sequence). The chain's CDR3 is CASKIGRGGDEQFF. The CDR3 region has the DNA TGTGCCAGTAAGATTGGGCGGGGTGGAGATGAGCAGTTCTTC.

This rearrangement joins TRBV7-3 to TRBJ2-1; TRBD1 is a possible D gene (6 bases). The CDR3 is 15 residues long. The germline V gene has CDR1 SGHTA and CDR2 FQGTGA. The ends were cut back, 5 bases at V and 8 bases at J, with 19 bases in the middle. The DNA of the CDR3 is TGTGCCAGCAGCCCCGAAGGGGGTGCCGTTTATGAGCAGTTCTTC. This sequence encodes CASSPEGGAVYEQFF.

The V call is TRBV28, the J call TRBJ2-1; 9 bases map to TRBD2. Germline-derived CDR1 and CDR2 are MDHEN and SYDVKM. CDR3 length: 15 residues. The ends lost 4 bases at V and 8 bases at J; junction bases unmatched: 9. The CDR3 DNA reads as TGTGCCAGCAGTTCCTGGGGGACTAGCAGCGATGAGCAGTTCTTC. Residues: CASSSWGTSSDEQFF.

CDR3 sequence: CASSQRGLAGQETQYF. The CDR3 nucleotides read TGCGCCAGCAGCCAACGAGGACTAGCGGGGCAAGAGACCCAGTACTTC. This chain uses TRBV4-3 with TRBJ2-5; 12 nucleotides line up with TRBD2. The CDR3 has 16 residues. The germline V gene has CDR1 LGHNA and CDR2 YSLEER. Trimming at V came to 2 bases and at J to 2 bases, leaving 3 bases not matched to a gene.

The chain links TRBV9 to TRBJ1-2, with a possible D match to TRBD1 (5 bases). The CDR3 contains 13 residues. The germline V and J ends were trimmed by 4 bases and 3 bases, with 10 bases remaining between them. The germline gives CDR1 SGDLS, CDR2 YYNGEE. The CDR3 sequence: CASSRARDYGYTF. DNA of the CDR3: TGTGCCAGCAGCCGTGCCAGGGACTATGGCTACACCTTC.

The chain has TRBV3-1 (or the pseudogene TRBV3-2) and TRBJ2-5; 7 bases fit TRBD2. Germline V CDR1 and CDR2: LGHDT, YNNKEL (reference sequence). This CDR3 is built from 19 residues. V dropped 0 bases and J dropped 0; count of bases not matched to a gene: 13. Here the CDR3 reads CASSQDHWGGYSYQETQYF. CDR3 DNA sequence: TGTGCCAGCAGCCAAGATCACTGGGGGGGTTATTCGTACCAAGAGACCCAGTACTTC.

The chain combines TRBV6-2 or TRBV6-3 with TRBJ2-3; 7 bases are shared with TRBD2. Trimming cost V 5 bases and J 0 bases; bases outside gene matches: 5. Germline V lookup: CDR1 MNHEY, CDR2 SVGEGT. This CDR3 has 15 amino acids. The CDR3 is CASSGLGLSTDTQYF. In DNA form, the CDR3 reads TGTGCCAGCAGTGGCTTGGGACTAAGCACAGATACGCAGTATTTT.